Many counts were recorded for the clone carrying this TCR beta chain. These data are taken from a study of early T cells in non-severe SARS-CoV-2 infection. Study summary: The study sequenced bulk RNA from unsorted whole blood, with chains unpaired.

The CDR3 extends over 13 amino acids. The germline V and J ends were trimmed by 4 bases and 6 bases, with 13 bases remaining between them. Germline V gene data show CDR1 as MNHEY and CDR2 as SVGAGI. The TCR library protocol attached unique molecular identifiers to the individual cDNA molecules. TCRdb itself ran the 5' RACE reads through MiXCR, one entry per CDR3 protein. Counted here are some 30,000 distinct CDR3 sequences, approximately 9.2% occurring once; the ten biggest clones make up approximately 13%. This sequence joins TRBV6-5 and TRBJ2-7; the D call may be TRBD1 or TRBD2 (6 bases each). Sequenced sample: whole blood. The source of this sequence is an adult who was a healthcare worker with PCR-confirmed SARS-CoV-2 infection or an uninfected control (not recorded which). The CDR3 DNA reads TGTGCCAGCAGTTTCGGGGGCCCGCGCGAGCAGTACTTC. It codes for CASSFGGPREQYF.